At least ten counts were recorded for the clone carrying this T cell receptor beta chain. TCRdb's table, derived via immunoSEQ multiplex PCR, lists solely in-frame clones and lacks some. Recorded here are 40,000 or so clones, none singletons. The CDR3 totals 14 residues. J lost 5 bases, V lost 5 bases, and 6 bases had no gene match. Germline V lookup: CDR1 SNHLY, CDR2 FYNNEI. The sample belongs to a study of T cells after posttransplantation cyclophosphamide. The sequenced sample was PBMCs. This TCR derives from a man aged 30 to 45 in good health and a related stem cell transplant donor. V usage is TRBV2 and J usage is TRBJ2-1; 7 bases match TRBD1. CDR3 DNA: TGTGCCAGCAGTAGACGACAGGGTGACAATGAGCAGTTCTTC. Translated, it gives CASSRRQGDNEQFF.